This entry concerns a single T cell receptor beta chain. As yet, its antigen is unknown. This record belongs to a study of T cell responses to AZD1222 COVID-19 vaccine. Study findings and constraints: Distributed over spike, vaccine-associated CD4 TCRs predominated at 160-218 and 743-854. The repertoires were collected only after the peak T cell response. Donors skewed white British and female; clonal diversity was possibly underestimated. Among AZD1222 vaccinees, only 6 or 7 were seropositive at baseline.

Losses at the gene ends were 0 bases for V and 4 bases for J; bases not matched to a gene: 6. The CDR3 loop spans 16 amino acids. In germline, CDR1 is KGHSH, CDR2 LQKENI. Here immunoSEQ multiplex PCR was the method, and the copy in TCRdb shows in-frame clones only, minus some. This sample has 80,000 or so clones, with 90% found just once. This TCR was sampled from an adult in good health. This chain connects TRBV18 to TRBJ1-3; TRBD1 aligns across 7 bases. The specimen comprised peripheral blood, sampled on day 0 of AZD1222 vaccination. The CDR3 DNA reads as TGTGCCAGCTCACCACCCCCCGGGACAGCCGGAAACACCATATATTTT. Translated: CASSPPPGTAGNTIYF.